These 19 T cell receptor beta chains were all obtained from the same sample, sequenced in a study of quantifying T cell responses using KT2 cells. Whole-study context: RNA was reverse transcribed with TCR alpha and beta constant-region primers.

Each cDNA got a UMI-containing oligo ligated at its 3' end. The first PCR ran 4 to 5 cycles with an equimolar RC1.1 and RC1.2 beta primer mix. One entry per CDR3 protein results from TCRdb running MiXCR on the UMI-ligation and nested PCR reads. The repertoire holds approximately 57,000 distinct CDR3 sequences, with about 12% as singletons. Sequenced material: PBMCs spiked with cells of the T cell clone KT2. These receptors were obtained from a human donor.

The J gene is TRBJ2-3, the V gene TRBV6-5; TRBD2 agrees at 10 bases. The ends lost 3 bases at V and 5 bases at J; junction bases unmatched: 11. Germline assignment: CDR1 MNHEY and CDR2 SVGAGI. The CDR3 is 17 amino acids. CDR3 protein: CASSYSASGSWGDTQYF. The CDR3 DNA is TGTGCCAGCAGTTATTCTGCTAGCGGGAGTTGGGGAGATACGCAGTATTTT.

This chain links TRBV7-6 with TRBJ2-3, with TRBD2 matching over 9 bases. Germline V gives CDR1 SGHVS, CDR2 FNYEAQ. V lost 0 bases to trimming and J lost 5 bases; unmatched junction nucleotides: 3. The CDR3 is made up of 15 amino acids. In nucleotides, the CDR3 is TGTGCCAGCAGCTTAGCTAGCGGGAGAGGAGATACGCAGTATTTT. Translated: CASSLASGRGDTQYF.

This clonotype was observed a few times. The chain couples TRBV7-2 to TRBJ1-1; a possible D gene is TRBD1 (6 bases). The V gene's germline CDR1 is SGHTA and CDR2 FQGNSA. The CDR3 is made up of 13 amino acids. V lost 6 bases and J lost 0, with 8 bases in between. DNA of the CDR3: TGTGCCAGCAGAGGGGGATTGAACACTGAAGCTTTCTTT. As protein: CASRGGLNTEAFF.

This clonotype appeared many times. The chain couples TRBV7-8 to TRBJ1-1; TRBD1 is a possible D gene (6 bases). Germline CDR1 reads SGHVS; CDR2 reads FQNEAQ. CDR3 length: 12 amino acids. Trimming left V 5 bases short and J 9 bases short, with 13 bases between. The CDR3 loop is CASSVQGLQAFF. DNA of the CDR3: TGTGCCAGCAGCGTACAGGGATTACAAGCTTTCTTT.

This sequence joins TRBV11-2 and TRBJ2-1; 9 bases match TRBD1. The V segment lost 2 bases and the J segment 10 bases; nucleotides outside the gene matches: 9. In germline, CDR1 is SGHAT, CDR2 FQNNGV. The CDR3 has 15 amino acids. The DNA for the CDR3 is TGTGCCAGCAGCTTACTTTACAGGGGGCAGGGGGAGCAGTTCTTC. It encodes CASSLLYRGQGEQFF.

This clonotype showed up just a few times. This CDR3 reads CASSAAGRHEQYF. As DNA, the CDR3 is TGCGCCAGCAGTGCAGCAGGGAGACACGAGCAGTACTTC. The chain carries TRBV10-1 and TRBJ2-7, with D perhaps assigned TRBD1 or TRBD2 (5 bases each). The CDR3 sequence is 13 residues long. V was pared by 4 bases and J by 5 bases, with 12 bases between. Germline V gene lookup returns CDR1 WNHNN and CDR2 SYGVQD (reference sequence).

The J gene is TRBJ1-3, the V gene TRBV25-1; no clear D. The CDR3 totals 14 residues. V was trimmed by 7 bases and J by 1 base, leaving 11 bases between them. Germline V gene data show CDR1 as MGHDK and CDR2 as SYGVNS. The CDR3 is CASTNGVSGNTIYF. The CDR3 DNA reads TGTGCCAGCACCAACGGGGTATCTGGAAACACCATATATTTT. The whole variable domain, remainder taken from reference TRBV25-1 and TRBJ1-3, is EADIYQTPRYLVIGTGKKITLECSQTMGHDKMYWYQQDPGMELHLIHYSYGVNSTEKGDLSSESTVSRIRTEHFPLTLESARPSHTSQYLCASTNGVSGNTIYFGEGSWLTVV.

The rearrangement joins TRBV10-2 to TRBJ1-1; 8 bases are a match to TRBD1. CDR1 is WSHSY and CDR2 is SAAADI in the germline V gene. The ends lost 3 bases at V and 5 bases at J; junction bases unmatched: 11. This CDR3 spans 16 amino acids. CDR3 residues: CASSDNRQGRGTEAFF. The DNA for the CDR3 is TGCGCCAGCAGTGACAATCGACAGGGGCGGGGAACTGAAGCTTTCTTT.

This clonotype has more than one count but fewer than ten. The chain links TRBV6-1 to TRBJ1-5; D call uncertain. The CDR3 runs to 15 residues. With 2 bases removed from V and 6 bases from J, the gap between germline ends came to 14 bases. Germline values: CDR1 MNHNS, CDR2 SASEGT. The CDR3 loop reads CASSESGMGGQPQHF. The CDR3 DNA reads TGTGCCAGCAGTGAAAGCGGAATGGGAGGTCAGCCCCAGCATTTT.

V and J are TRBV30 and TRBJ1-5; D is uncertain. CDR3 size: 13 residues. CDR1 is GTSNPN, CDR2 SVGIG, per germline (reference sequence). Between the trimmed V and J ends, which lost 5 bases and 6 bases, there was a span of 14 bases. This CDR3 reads CAWSGSESQPQHF. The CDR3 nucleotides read TGTGCCTGGTCGGGCAGCGAGAGTCAGCCCCAGCATTTT.

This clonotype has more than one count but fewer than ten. The CDR3 DNA is TGTGCCAGCAGTTATGGGCAGGGTCCTCATCAGCCCCAGCATTTT. Translation gives CASSYGQGPHQPQHF. This chain joins TRBV6-2 or TRBV6-3 and TRBJ1-5, with D perhaps matching TRBD1 (5 bases). V was pared by 3 bases and J by 5 bases, with 14 bases between. This CDR3 spans 15 amino acids. Germline V gene data show CDR1 as MNHEY and CDR2 as SVGEGT.

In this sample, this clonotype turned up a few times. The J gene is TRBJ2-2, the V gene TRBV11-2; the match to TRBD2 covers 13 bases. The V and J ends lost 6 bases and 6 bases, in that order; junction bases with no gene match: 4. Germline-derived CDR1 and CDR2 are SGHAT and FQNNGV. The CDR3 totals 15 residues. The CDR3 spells CASRALAGGAGELFF. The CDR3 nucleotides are TGTGCCAGCAGAGCACTAGCGGGAGGGGCCGGGGAGCTGTTTTTT.

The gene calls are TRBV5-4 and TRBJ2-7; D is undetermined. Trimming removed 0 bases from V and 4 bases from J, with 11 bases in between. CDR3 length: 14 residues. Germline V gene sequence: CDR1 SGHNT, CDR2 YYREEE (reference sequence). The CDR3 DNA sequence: TGTGCCAGCAGCTTGGCCGGCAGTCATTACGAGCAGTACTTC. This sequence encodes CASSLAGSHYEQYF.

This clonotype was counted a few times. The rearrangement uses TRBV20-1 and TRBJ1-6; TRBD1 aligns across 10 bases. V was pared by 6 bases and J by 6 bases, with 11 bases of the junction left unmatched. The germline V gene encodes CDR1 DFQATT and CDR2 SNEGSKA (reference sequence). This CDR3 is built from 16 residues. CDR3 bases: TGCAGTGCGGAGCGACAGGGGGCATTCCTTAATTCACCCCTCCACTTT. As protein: CSAERQGAFLNSPLHF.

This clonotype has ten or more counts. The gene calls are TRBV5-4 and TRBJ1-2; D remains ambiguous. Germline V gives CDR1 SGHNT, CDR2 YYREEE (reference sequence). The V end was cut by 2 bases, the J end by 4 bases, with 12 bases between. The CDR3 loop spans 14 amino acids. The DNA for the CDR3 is TGTGCCAGCAGCTTCGGCGGGCCTGGCTATGGCTACACCTTC. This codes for CASSFGGPGYGYTF.

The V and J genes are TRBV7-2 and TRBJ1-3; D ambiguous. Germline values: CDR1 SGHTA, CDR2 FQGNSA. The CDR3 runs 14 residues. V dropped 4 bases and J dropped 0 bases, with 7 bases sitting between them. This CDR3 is CASSSSNSGNTIYF. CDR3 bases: TGTGCCAGCAGCTCGTCTAACTCTGGAAACACCATATATTTT.

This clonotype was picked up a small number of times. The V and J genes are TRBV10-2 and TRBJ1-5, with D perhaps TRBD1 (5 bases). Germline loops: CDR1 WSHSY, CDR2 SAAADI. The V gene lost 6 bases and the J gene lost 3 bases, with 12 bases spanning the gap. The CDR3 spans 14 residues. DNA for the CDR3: TGCGCCAGCAGGACAGCCGGAATCAATCAGCCCCAGCATTTT. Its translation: CASRTAGINQPQHF.

The CDR3 loop is CASRSAETETGELFF. The CDR3 region has the DNA TGCGCCAGCAGGTCCGCTGAGACCGAGACCGGGGAGCTGTTTTTT. The chain is built from TRBV5-1 and TRBJ2-2; D is unclear. The CDR3 spans 15 residues. Germline V gene lookup returns CDR1 SGHRS and CDR2 YFSETQ. Trimming removed 5 bases from V and 5 bases from J, with 16 bases in between. Full variable domain (remainder filled in from reference TRBV5-1 and TRBJ2-2): KAGVTQTPRYLIKTRGQQVTLSCSPISGHRSVSWYQQTPGQGLQFLFEYFSETQRNKGNFPGRFSGRQFSNSRSEMNVSTLELGDSALYLCASRSAETETGELFFGEGSRLTVL.

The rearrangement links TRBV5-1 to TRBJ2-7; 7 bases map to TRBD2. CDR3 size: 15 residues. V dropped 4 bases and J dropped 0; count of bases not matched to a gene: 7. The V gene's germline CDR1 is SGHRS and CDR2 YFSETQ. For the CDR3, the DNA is TGCGCCAGCAGCCGCGGAGCGGGAAGCTCCTACGAGCAGTACTTC. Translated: CASSRGAGSSYEQYF. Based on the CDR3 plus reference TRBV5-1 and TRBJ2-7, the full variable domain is KAGVTQTPRYLIKTRGQQVTLSCSPISGHRSVSWYQQTPGQGLQFLFEYFSETQRNKGNFPGRFSGRQFSNSRSEMNVSTLELGDSALYLCASSRGAGSSYEQYFGPGTRLTVT.